The next 11 T cell receptor beta chains were all read from a single sample in a study of identical twins. Using its own MiXCR run on the 5' RACE reads, TCRdb lists one record per CDR3 protein. The sample holds hundreds of thousands of distinct CDR3 sequences, 10% to 15% seen once. These same data were also listed under a study on yellow fever vaccine responses in identical twins.

The sample taken for sequencing was CD8+ T cells sorted from blood. The receptor set was obtained from a woman aged 18 to 35 in good health.

The chain links TRBV7-9 to TRBJ1-4; D is possibly TRBD1 (5 bases). Germline-derived CDR1 and CDR2 are SEHNR and FQNEAQ (reference sequence). Trimming removed 3 bases from V and 5 bases from J, with 13 bases in between. The length of the CDR3 is 15 residues. The CDR3 nucleotides read TGTGCCAGCAGCTTCTCCTTGGGGGGAAATGAAAAACTGTTTTTT. The encoded protein is CASSFSLGGNEKLFF.

V is TRBV15 and J is TRBJ2-7, with D unresolved. Germline V gene sequence: CDR1 LNHNV, CDR2 YYDKDF (reference sequence). The CDR3 totals 13 residues. V was pared by 1 base and J by 2 bases, with 6 bases between. The CDR3 spells CATSRGGTYEQYF. The CDR3 DNA follows: TGTGCCACCAGCAGAGGCGGAACCTACGAGCAGTACTTC.

In its sample, this clonotype was seen a few times. The rearrangement uses TRBV20-1 and TRBJ2-7; 14 bases align to TRBD2. CDR3 size: 15 residues. Germline trimming cut 6 bases from V and 2 bases from J; bases unmatched to any gene: 6. Germline loops: CDR1 DFQATT, CDR2 SNEGSKA (reference sequence). The CDR3 reads CSATTSGRGAYEQYF. The CDR3 coding sequence is TGCAGTGCAACGACTAGCGGGAGGGGAGCCTACGAGCAGTACTTC.

The rearrangement uses TRBV20-1 and TRBJ2-3, with D unclear. This CDR3 region has 15 residues. Germline assignment: CDR1 DFQATT and CDR2 SNEGSKA (reference sequence). V was clipped by 2 bases and J by 2 bases, with 14 bases between them. CDR3 sequence: CSARPAGAFTDTQYF. Written as DNA, the CDR3 is TGCAGTGCTAGACCTGCTGGCGCCTTCACAGATACGCAGTATTTT.

This clonotype was seen a few times. The chain is built from TRBV10-3 and TRBJ1-3, with D unclear. The CDR3 contains 16 residues. V was pared by 1 base and J by 0 bases, with 10 bases between. The V gene's germline CDR1 is ENHRY and CDR2 SYGVKD. The CDR3 loop reads CAISELPGHSGNTIYF. The CDR3 DNA sequence: TGTGCCATCAGTGAGTTGCCAGGTCACTCTGGAAACACCATATATTTT.

This clonotype has a handful of counts. The chain links TRBV12-3 or TRBV12-4 to TRBJ2-1; 7 bases fit TRBD2. The V and J ends lost 3 bases and 4 bases, in that order; junction bases with no gene match: 6. This CDR3 has 15 amino acids. The CDR3, as DNA: TGTGCCAGCAGTTTGAAGCGGGACCTTTACAATGAGCAGTTCTTC. As protein: CASSLKRDLYNEQFF.

At least ten counts were recorded for this clonotype. V gene TRBV9 combines with J gene TRBJ1-5, with D possibly being TRBD1 (5 bases). Trimming removed 3 bases at V and 2 bases at J, with 12 bases between. Germline assignment: CDR1 SGDLS and CDR2 YYNGEE. This CDR3 has 15 amino acids. CDR3 DNA sequence: TGTGCCAGCAGCGAAGGGGCGCGGGGCAATCAGCCCCAGCATTTT. Protein sequence: CASSEGARGNQPQHF. Full variable domain (missing parts from reference TRBV9 and TRBJ1-5): DSGVTQTPKHLITATGQRVTLRCSPRSGDLSVYWYQQSLDQGLQFLIQYYNGEERAKGNILERFSAQQFPDLHSELNLSSLELGDSALYFCASSEGARGNQPQHFGDGTRLSIL.

This clonotype was recorded many times. This chain joins TRBV7-9 and TRBJ2-7, with 11 bases matching TRBD1. The germline CDR1 and CDR2 sequences are SEHNR and FQNEAQ (reference sequence). This CDR3 contains 15 residues. V shed 2 bases and J 6 bases; nucleotides not matched to a gene: 6. CDR3 sequence: CASSLPSDRGREQYF. In DNA, the CDR3 is TGTGCCAGCAGCTTACCCTCGGACAGGGGGCGCGAGCAGTACTTC.

The V call is TRBV3-1, the J call TRBJ2-7, with 7 positions matching TRBD1. The V gene end was trimmed by 4 bases and the J gene end by 0 bases; junction bases not matched to a gene: 9. There are 16 residues in the CDR3. The germline gives CDR1 LGHDT, CDR2 YNNKEL (reference sequence). CDR3 residues: CASSREGARGSYEQYF. The CDR3, as DNA: TGTGCCAGCAGCCGAGAGGGGGCGAGGGGCTCCTACGAGCAGTACTTC.

V and J are TRBV7-8 and TRBJ2-1; D uncertain. This CDR3 has 14 amino acids. Per the germline V gene, CDR1 is SGHVS and CDR2 is FQNEAQ. V was cut by 2 bases and J by 8 bases, with 13 bases left in between. The CDR3 nucleotides are TGTGCCAGCAGCTTACGCGGCCTAAAAGATGAGCAGTTCTTC. This gives the protein CASSLRGLKDEQFF.

This clonotype appeared a few times. V usage is TRBV6-5 and J usage is TRBJ2-7, with D hard to call. Germline loops: CDR1 MNHEY, CDR2 SVGAGI. Between the trimmed V and J ends, which lost 0 bases and 3 bases, there was a span of 9 bases. There are 14 residues in the CDR3. In DNA form, the CDR3 reads TGTGCCAGCAGTTACTCCCCAGTAAACTACGAGCAGTACTTC. It codes for CASSYSPVNYEQYF.